Presented here are 8 T cell receptor beta chains from one specimen sequenced in a study of shared clonotypes between healthy human individuals. Positive CCR7 selection of CD45RO-negative cells yielded the naive CD8 cells, and terminally differentiated effector memory CD45RA+ cells were excluded. The data were produced by immunoSEQ multiplex PCR, yet TCRdb's version contains in-frame clones alone and is incomplete. Of about 580,000 clones listed, roughly 98% are singletons. The sequencing sample was made of naive CD8+ T cells sorted from blood. The origin of the receptors is a man in his thirties or forties in good health.

In this sample, this clone turned up once. The chain recombines TRBV25-1 with TRBJ1-4; the D is unclear. The germline V gene encodes CDR1 MGHDK and CDR2 SYGVNS. V lost 5 bases to trimming and J lost 7 bases, with 17 bases between them. The CDR3 spans 15 residues. The CDR3 DNA sequence: TGTGCCAGCAGTTCTTTCGAAGCGTACAGTGAAAAACTGTTTTTT. Its protein is CASSSFEAYSEKLFF.

The gene calls are TRBV4-2 and TRBJ2-1; TRBD2 aligns across 9 bases. Germline V gives CDR1 LGHNA, CDR2 YNFKEQ. J was trimmed by 5 bases and V by 1 base; bases with no gene match: 9. This CDR3 has 17 residues. The CDR3 loop is CASSQVSGTSLHNEQFF. For the CDR3, the DNA is TGTGCCAGCAGCCAAGTTAGCGGGACTAGCCTACACAATGAGCAGTTCTTC.

The chain carries TRBV19 and TRBJ1-1; unclear D gene. V lost 1 base to trimming and J lost 3 bases, with 6 bases between them. CDR1 LNHDA and CDR2 SQIVND come from the germline V gene (reference sequence). CDR3 length: 13 amino acids. CDR3 bases: TGTGCCAGTAGTATAGTACAGTACACTGAAGCTTTCTTT. Protein sequence: CASSIVQYTEAFF.

The genes are TRBV7-2 and TRBJ2-7; D perhaps matches TRBD2 (6 bases). The CDR3 has 16 residues. Germline V lookup: CDR1 SGHTA, CDR2 FQGNSA. Trimming cost V 5 bases and J 0 bases, with 17 bases left between them. CDR3 sequence (DNA): TGTGCCAGCAGCCCGGCAGGAGGGCTGGGCTCCTACGAGCAGTACTTC. This sequence encodes CASSPAGGLGSYEQYF.

Comment on this clone: Other DNA sequences from this sample encode an identical CDR3 as well. The chain employs TRBV5-6 and TRBJ2-1, with D possibly being TRBD1 (5 bases). Trimming stripped 1 base from V and 10 bases from J, with 6 bases between. The CDR3 contains 11 residues. Germline lookup yields CDR1 SGHDT and CDR2 YYEEEE. The CDR3 sequence is CASSLSGEQFF. The CDR3 DNA sequence: TGTGCCAGCAGCTTGTCAGGGGAGCAGTTCTTC.

The chain joins TRBV9 to TRBJ2-7; maybe TRBD2 (6 bases). This CDR3 has 15 residues. V was shortened by 0 bases and J by 4 bases, with 14 bases between the two germline ends. Per germline, CDR1 SGDLS and CDR2 YYNGEE. The CDR3 sequence is CASSVDALASYEQYF. In DNA form, the CDR3 reads TGTGCCAGCAGCGTAGACGCACTAGCTTCGTACGAGCAGTACTTC.

In nucleotides, the CDR3 is TGTGCCAGCAGCAATCTTTCGGCTAGTTCATCCTACGAGCAGTACTTC. This sequence encodes CASSNLSASSSYEQYF. This chain links TRBV7-9 with TRBJ2-7; the D is unclear. Germline lookup yields CDR1 SEHNR and CDR2 FQNEAQ (reference sequence). V gave up 5 bases and J gave up 1 base, with 18 bases separating them. The CDR3 is 16 residues long.

V and J are TRBV7-2 and TRBJ1-1; a weak D match, TRBD1 (6 bases). CDR1 is SGHTA, CDR2 FQGNSA, per germline. CDR3 size: 15 residues. V lost 1 base and J 4 bases, leaving 13 bases between the germline ends. As DNA, the CDR3 is TGTGCCAGCAGCTTAGGGTTACAGGGTAGCACTGAAGCTTTCTTT. It is translated as CASSLGLQGSTEAFF.